The clone carrying this T cell receptor (beta chain) has just a few counts. The data originate from a study of blood T cell repertoires in COVID-19. As handled by the study authors: Counts of nucleated cells, estimated from reference gene primer amplification, were obtained. Profiled with immunoSEQ multiplex PCR; TCRdb holds only in-frame clones, not every one. That table is the source of V, J and clone size, and D and trimming were worked out from the DNA. The repertoire holds about 280,000 clones, with approximately 86% as singletons. Deletions cut 4 bases from V and 0 bases from J, with 9 bases between. This CDR3 contains 14 residues. CDR1 and CDR2 from the germline V gene are KGHSH and LQKENI.

The genes are TRBV18 and TRBJ1-1; D not certain. The receptor's source is a woman aged 25 to 39 who had recovered from COVID-19. Sequencing used peripheral blood. CDR3 residues: CASSLSSVNTEAFF. The CDR3 DNA reads TGTGCCAGCTCACTCTCCTCAGTGAACACTGAAGCTTTCTTT.